A single sample gave rise to the 27 T cell receptor beta chains below, sequenced in a study of CD8+ T cells in alopecia areata. TCR sequencing used cDNA made by reverse transcription of extracted RNA. Clones were sequenced by immunoSEQ multiplex PCR, and TCRdb holds only the in-frame ones, with some missing. The profile shows about 120,000 clones, roughly 58% of them singletons. As to treatment: oral pan-JAK inhibitor, 5-10 mg twice daily. The sequenced sample was CD8+ T cells sorted from blood, obtained at week 4, from a patient treated with tofacitinib. The receptors here all came from a human donor with alopecia areata.

This clone has a single count. The chain links TRBV29-1 to TRBJ1-2, with 7 bases aligning to TRBD1. Germline CDR1 and CDR2: SQVTM and ANQGSEA. This CDR3 is built from 15 residues. The ends lost 7 bases at V and 1 base at J; junction bases unmatched: 12. The CDR3: CSAYGGTAFNYGYTF. CDR3 nucleotides: TGCAGCGCCTATGGGGGGACAGCATTTAACTATGGCTACACCTTC.

This clone appeared a single time. The J gene is TRBJ2-7, the V gene TRBV4-1, with D tentatively TRBD2 (6 bases). Germline values: CDR1 MGHRA, CDR2 YSYEKL. This CDR3 is built from 15 residues. V was cut by 2 bases and J by 2 bases, with 13 bases left in between. The CDR3 is CASSQRDSRTYEQYF. The CDR3 nucleotides read TGCGCCAGCAGCCAAAGGGACTCGCGTACCTACGAGCAGTACTTC.

The chain combines TRBV29-1 with TRBJ2-1; possible D gene TRBD2, 6 bases. Germline values: CDR1 SQVTM, CDR2 ANQGSEA. The CDR3 runs 16 residues. The V end lost 0 bases, the J end lost 0 bases, and 12 bases lay between the germline ends. The CDR3: CSVEDGEASSYNEQFF. In nucleotides, the CDR3 is TGCAGCGTTGAAGATGGGGAGGCTAGCTCCTACAATGAGCAGTTCTTC.

V usage is TRBV6-6 and J usage is TRBJ2-1; 8 bases are shared with TRBD2. Germline lookup yields CDR1 MNHNY and CDR2 SVGAGI (reference sequence). After removal of 7 bases from V and 2 bases from J, the junction contained 4 bases not matched to a gene. The CDR3 sequence is 14 residues long. CDR3 protein: CASNKRGPYNEQFF. In nucleotides, the CDR3 is TGTGCCAGCAACAAGCGGGGGCCCTACAATGAGCAGTTCTTC.

Regarding this clone: This CDR3 is also generated by other DNA sequences in the sample. This rearrangement joins TRBV30 to TRBJ2-7; D is undetermined. The CDR3 totals 11 residues. The V end lost 1 base, the J end lost 3 bases, and 4 bases lay between the germline ends. The germline CDR1 and CDR2 sequences are GTSNPN and SVGIG (reference sequence). CDR3 sequence (DNA): TGTGCCTGGAGTGGAGGCTACGAGCAGTACTTC. This sequence encodes CAWSGGYEQYF.

The gene calls are TRBV7-6 and TRBJ2-7; TRBD2 is a possible D gene (5 bases). Germline CDR1 is SGHVS and CDR2 is FNYEAQ. V shed 5 bases and J shed 2 bases, with 10 bases lying between them. This CDR3 is 13 amino acids long. CDR3 loop: CASSQNSAYEQYF. Here the CDR3 DNA reads TGTGCCAGCAGCCAGAATAGCGCCTACGAGCAGTACTTC.

A few counts support this clone. The genes are TRBV29-1 and TRBJ1-2, with D perhaps TRBD1 (6 bases). Germline V gene data show CDR1 as SQVTM and CDR2 as ANQGSEA. V lost 8 bases and J lost 8, with 12 bases in between. The CDR3 is 10 residues long. CDR3 in DNA: TGCAGCACGCGACAGGACGGCTACACCTTC. As protein: CSTRQDGYTF.

V usage is TRBV5-4 and J usage is TRBJ2-7; D uncertain. The ends were cut back, 4 bases at V and 3 bases at J, with 11 bases in the middle. This CDR3 is built from 13 residues. Germline CDR1 SGHNT, CDR2 YYREEE (reference sequence). The CDR3 region has the DNA TGTGCCAGCAGCAATTGGGGTATCTACGAGCAGTACTTC. This encodes CASSNWGIYEQYF.

The chain is built from TRBV29-1 and TRBJ2-3; TRBD1 or TRBD2 may be the D gene (5 bases each). V gave up 4 bases and J gave up 0 bases, with 11 bases separating them. Looked up from germline, CDR1 is SQVTM and CDR2 is ANQGSEA. The CDR3 is made up of 14 amino acids. Here the CDR3 reads CSVGGPYSTDTQYF. CDR3 nucleotides: TGCAGCGTTGGGGGACCGTATAGCACAGATACGCAGTATTTT.

This clone was seen a few times. The chain joins TRBV29-1 to TRBJ2-7; D possibly uses TRBD1 or TRBD2 (6 bases each). CDR3 size: 16 residues. Germline-derived CDR1 and CDR2 are SQVTM and ANQGSEA. V was trimmed by 4 bases and J by 2 bases, leaving 21 bases between them. The CDR3 sequence: CSVVESRGRPPYEQYF. In nucleotides, the CDR3 is TGCAGCGTTGTTGAGAGCCGGGGGCGACCTCCCTACGAGCAGTACTTC.

CDR3 in DNA: TGCGCCAGCTGGGAAAGGATGGCAACTAATGAAAAACTGTTTTTT. This encodes CASWERMATNEKLFF. J is TRBJ1-4 and V is TRBV4-1; D unclear. Germline CDR1 is MGHRA and CDR2 is YSYEKL. The germline V and J ends were trimmed by 8 bases and 0 bases, with 13 bases remaining between them. CDR3 size: 15 residues.

The table lists this clone with a few counts. J is TRBJ2-3 and V is TRBV6-5; 9 bases line up with TRBD1. This CDR3 region has 15 residues. The V segment lost 4 bases and the J segment 2 bases; nucleotides outside the gene matches: 4. Looked up from germline, CDR1 is MNHEY and CDR2 is SVGAGI. CDR3 in amino acids: CASSFRTGDTDTQYF. The CDR3 DNA sequence: TGTGCCAGCAGTTTCCGGACAGGGGACACAGATACGCAGTATTTT.

CDR3 bases: TGTGCCTGGTGTGAGGCCGATGGGAATCAGCCCCAGCATTTT. This translates into CAWCEADGNQPQHF. The rearrangement uses TRBV30 and TRBJ1-5; the D is unclear. Per germline, CDR1 GTSNPN and CDR2 SVGIG (reference sequence). The CDR3 consists of 14 residues. V lost 5 bases and J lost 4, with 15 bases in between.

J is TRBJ1-1 and V is TRBV5-6; D may be TRBD1 (5 bases). The CDR3 has 12 residues. The V gene lost 0 bases and the J gene lost 7 bases, with 7 bases spanning the gap. Looked up from germline, CDR1 is SGHDT and CDR2 is YYEEEE. CDR3 in amino acids: CASSLGRGEAFF. CDR3 DNA: TGTGCCAGCAGCTTGGGAAGGGGTGAAGCTTTCTTT.

This chain connects TRBV4-1 to TRBJ1-5; possibly TRBD1 for D (6 bases). The CDR3 covers 14 residues. CDR1 is MGHRA and CDR2 is YSYEKL in the germline V gene. V was cut by 2 bases and J by 9 bases, with 14 bases left in between. Here the CDR3 DNA reads TGCGCCAGCAGCCAAACAGGGACTATGGGGCCCCAGCATTTT. Residues: CASSQTGTMGPQHF.

A few counts support this clone. The CDR3 DNA reads as TGCAGCTCCCAAGGGGGGAGCTCCTACGAGCAGTACTTC. It is translated as CSSQGGSSYEQYF. The chain couples TRBV29-1 to TRBJ2-7; D possibly uses TRBD1 or TRBD2 (6 bases each). V dropped 8 bases and J dropped 0 bases, with 14 bases sitting between them. Germline assignment: CDR1 SQVTM and CDR2 ANQGSEA. There are 13 residues in the CDR3.

The chain employs TRBV4-3 and TRBJ1-6, with D possibly matching TRBD1 (5 bases). This CDR3 contains 15 residues. Germline V CDR1 and CDR2: LGHNA, YSLEER. The germline V and J ends were trimmed by 0 bases and 10 bases, with 13 bases remaining between them. The CDR3 DNA reads TGCGCCAGCAGCCAAGATCGGCAGGGTAGATCACCCCTCCACTTT. Protein product: CASSQDRQGRSPLHF.

This clone was counted only a few times. The J gene is TRBJ1-1, the V gene TRBV19; D gene uncertain. There are 13 residues in the CDR3. Germline values: CDR1 LNHDA, CDR2 SQIVND (reference sequence). Trimming cost V 6 bases and J 4 bases, with 12 bases left between them. The CDR3 DNA reads as TGTGCCAGTAGCGTCCGGCCTTCCACTGAAGCTTTCTTT. Protein: CASSVRPSTEAFF. The whole variable domain, remainder taken from reference TRBV19 and TRBJ1-1, is DGGITQSPKYLFRKEGQNVTLSCEQNLNHDAMYWYRQDPGQGLRLIYYSQIVNDFQKGDIAEGYSVSREKKESFPLTVTSAQKNPTAFYLCASSVRPSTEAFFGQGTRLTVV.

The CDR3 here is CASSAGTGAGNEQFF. In DNA form, the CDR3 reads TGTGCCAGCAGCGCCGGGACAGGTGCTGGCAATGAGCAGTTCTTC. This chain joins TRBV6-4 and TRBJ2-1; 8 nucleotides match TRBD1. There are 15 residues in the CDR3. Trimming cost V 6 bases and J 6 bases; bases outside gene matches: 10. Germline CDR1 reads MRHNA; CDR2 reads SNTAGT.

The chain couples TRBV30 to TRBJ2-1; D is undetermined. In germline, CDR1 is GTSNPN, CDR2 SVGIG (reference sequence). This CDR3 is 14 amino acids long. Trimming removed 0 bases at V and 4 bases at J, with 10 bases between. The CDR3 reads CAWSVLSEYNEQFF. CDR3 DNA: TGTGCCTGGAGTGTATTGTCTGAGTACAATGAGCAGTTCTTC.

The chain employs TRBV4-2 and TRBJ2-6; D possibly matches TRBD1 or TRBD2 (6 bases each). V lost 4 bases, J lost 2 bases, and 12 bases lay in between. CDR3 length: 16 residues. Germline loops: CDR1 LGHNA, CDR2 YNFKEQ. The CDR3 loop is CASSPSAGAGANVLTF. The CDR3 DNA is TGTGCCAGCAGCCCTAGCGCAGGGGCTGGGGCCAACGTCCTGACTTTC.

This clone occurred a few times. The chain links TRBV29-1 to TRBJ2-7; D ambiguous. V was pared by 4 bases and J by 4 bases, with 8 bases between. The CDR3 totals 11 residues. CDR1 is SQVTM and CDR2 is ANQGSEA in the germline V gene. The CDR3, as DNA: TGCAGCGTTGCGGTCCGTTACGAGCAGTACTTC. It codes for CSVAVRYEQYF.

The CDR3 sequence: CASSSGNSFYGYTF. The CDR3 DNA follows: TGTGCCAGTAGTTCAGGGAACTCCTTCTATGGCTACACCTTC. The chain joins TRBV19 to TRBJ1-2, with D perhaps TRBD1 (5 bases). This CDR3 has 14 residues. CDR1 is LNHDA, CDR2 SQIVND, per germline (reference sequence). V lost 5 bases to trimming and J lost 4 bases, with 14 bases between them.

V is TRBV30 and J is TRBJ2-1; tentatively, D is TRBD2 (6 bases). Deletions cut 0 bases from V and 6 bases from J, with 12 bases between. The CDR3 loop spans 14 amino acids. Germline CDR1 is GTSNPN and CDR2 is SVGIG (reference sequence). This chain's CDR3 is CAWSVGSGFNEQFF. CDR3 nucleotides: TGTGCCTGGAGTGTGGGCAGCGGGTTCAATGAGCAGTTCTTC. Based on the CDR3 plus reference TRBV30 and TRBJ2-1, the full variable domain is SQTIHQWPATLVQPVGSPLSLECTVEGTSNPNLYWYRQAAGRGLQLLFYSVGIGQISSEVPQNLSASRPQDRQFILSSKKLLLSDSGFYLCAWSVGSGFNEQFFGPGTRLTVL.

The chain combines TRBV19 with TRBJ1-2, with a tentative D call TRBD1 (6 bases). This CDR3 has 12 residues. Germline loops: CDR1 LNHDA, CDR2 SQIVND (reference sequence). V was pared by 4 bases and J by 7 bases, with 10 bases between. CDR3 nucleotide sequence: TGTGCCAGTAGTACAGGGGTATTTGGCTACACCTTC. It is translated as CASSTGVFGYTF.

This chain uses TRBV19 with TRBJ2-3; no clear D. CDR1 is LNHDA and CDR2 is SQIVND in the germline V gene (reference sequence). V lost 10 bases, J lost 2 bases, and 16 bases lay in between. The CDR3 runs to 14 residues. The CDR3 loop reads CATSTYGFTDTQYF. Here the CDR3 DNA reads TGTGCCACCTCTACCTACGGCTTCACAGATACGCAGTATTTT.

This chain uses TRBV7-9 with TRBJ2-3; 8 bases are shared with TRBD1. This CDR3 has 15 residues. Losses at the gene ends were 5 bases for V and 4 bases for J; bases not matched to a gene: 8. The germline V gene has CDR1 SEHNR and CDR2 FQNEAQ (reference sequence). CDR3 DNA: TGTGCCAGCAGCCCTAAAGGACAGGGCCCAGATACGCAGTATTTT. This gives the protein CASSPKGQGPDTQYF.